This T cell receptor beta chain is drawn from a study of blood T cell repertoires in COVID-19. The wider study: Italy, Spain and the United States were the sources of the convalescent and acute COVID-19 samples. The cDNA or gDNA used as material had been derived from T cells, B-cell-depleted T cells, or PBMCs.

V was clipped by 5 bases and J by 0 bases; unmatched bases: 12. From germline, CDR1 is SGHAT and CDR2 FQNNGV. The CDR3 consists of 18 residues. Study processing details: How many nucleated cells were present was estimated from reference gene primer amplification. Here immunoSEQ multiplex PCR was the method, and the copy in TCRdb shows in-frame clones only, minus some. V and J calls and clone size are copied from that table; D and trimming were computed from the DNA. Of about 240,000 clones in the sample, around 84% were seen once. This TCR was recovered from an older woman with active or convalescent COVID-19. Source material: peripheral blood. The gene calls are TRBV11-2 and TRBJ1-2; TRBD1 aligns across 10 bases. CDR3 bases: TGTGCCAGCAGCCCCCAATTGACAGGGGGCAAAGCTAACTATGGCTACACCTTC. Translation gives CASSPQLTGGKANYGYTF. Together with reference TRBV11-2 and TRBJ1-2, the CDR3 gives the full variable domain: EAGVAQSPRYKIIEKRQSVAFWCNPISGHATLYWYQQILGQGPKLLIQFQNNGVVDDSQLPKDRFSAERLKGVDSTLKIQPAKLEDSAVYLCASSPQLTGGKANYGYTFGSGTRLTVV.